These 18 T cell receptor beta chains share one sample of origin, sequenced in a study of blood T cell repertoires in COVID-19. Assay: immunoSEQ multiplex PCR; the TCRdb copy retains only in-frame clones and omits some. This sample has approximately 70,000 clones, with roughly 90% found just once. Source material: peripheral blood. These receptors were collected from a man aged 35 to 55 with COVID-19, enrolled during active disease.

This clone was observed a single time. The chain uses TRBV30 and TRBJ2-7, with D unresolved. This CDR3 contains 14 residues. Per germline, CDR1 GTSNPN and CDR2 SVGIG (reference sequence). V gave up 0 bases and J gave up 0 bases, with 9 bases separating them. The DNA for the CDR3 is TGTGCCTGGAGTGTCACGTTCAGCTCCTACGAGCAGTACTTC. It specifies CAWSVTFSSYEQYF.

V gene TRBV6-6 combines with J gene TRBJ1-2, with D unclear. Germline V gene sequence: CDR1 MNHNY, CDR2 SVGAGI (reference sequence). This CDR3 contains 13 residues. Between the trimmed V and J ends, which lost 6 bases and 2 bases, there was a span of 10 bases. The CDR3 here is CASSPDSNYGYTF. CDR3 in DNA: TGTGCCAGCAGCCCGGACTCAAACTATGGCTACACCTTC.

This rearrangement joins TRBV27 to TRBJ2-7; TRBD1 matches 11 bases. Looked up from germline, CDR1 is MNHEY and CDR2 is SMNVEV (reference sequence). There are 16 residues in the CDR3. J gave up 2 bases and V 5 bases, and 8 bases lay outside the gene matches. This CDR3 is CASSLEPGQGAYEQYF. CDR3 in DNA: TGTGCCAGCAGTCTTGAGCCGGGACAGGGGGCCTACGAGCAGTACTTC.

The rearrangement joins TRBV7-6 to TRBJ2-3; 10 bases are a match to TRBD1. This CDR3 spans 15 amino acids. V lost 1 base and J lost 5; bases outside the gene matches: 3. CDR1 is SGHVS and CDR2 is FNYEAQ in the germline V gene. CDR3 sequence reads: CASSLGGQGLDTQYF. Here the CDR3 DNA reads TGTGCCAGCAGCTTAGGGGGACAGGGGTTAGATACGCAGTATTTT.

The rearrangement joins TRBV5-4 to TRBJ2-7, with 10 positions matching TRBD2. CDR3 length: 18 amino acids. Germline lookup yields CDR1 SGHNT and CDR2 YYREEE (reference sequence). V was clipped by 4 bases and J by 3 bases; unmatched bases: 16. CDR3 bases: TGTGCCAGCAGCCGAGCGGGGGATGGACTAGCGGATTACTACGAGCAGTACTTC. It translates to CASSRAGDGLADYYEQYF. The whole variable domain, remainder taken from reference TRBV5-4 and TRBJ2-7, is ETGVTQSPTHLIKTRGQQVTLRCSSQSGHNTVSWYQQALGQGPQFIFQYYREEENGRGNFPPRFSGLQFPNYSSELNVNALELDDSALYLCASSRAGDGLADYYEQYFGPGTRLTVT.

The chain couples TRBV2 to TRBJ2-7; tentatively, D is TRBD2 (6 bases). The length of the CDR3 is 18 residues. Trimming stripped 6 bases from V and 2 bases from J, with 26 bases between. The germline V gene has CDR1 SNHLY and CDR2 FYNNEI. The CDR3 DNA is TGTGCCAGCAGCACGCGGGATTCCCAGAAAAGCTCCCCCTACGAGCAGTACTTC. Translated, it gives CASSTRDSQKSSPYEQYF.

This chain uses TRBV5-5 with TRBJ1-2; TRBD1 might be the D (5 bases). Germline V gene lookup returns CDR1 SGHKS and CDR2 YYEKEE (reference sequence). The V and J ends lost 1 base and 6 bases respectively, with 19 bases between them. This CDR3 has 16 residues. This CDR3 reads CASSLYLPQGMDGYTF. The CDR3 DNA is TGTGCCAGCAGCTTGTATCTCCCGCAGGGTATGGATGGCTACACCTTC.

The rearrangement links TRBV28 to TRBJ1-5; D ambiguous. The length of the CDR3 is 12 residues. The V end was cut by 7 bases, the J end by 4 bases, with 8 bases between. CDR1 is MDHEN and CDR2 is SYDVKM in the germline V gene. The CDR3 loop reads CASTLRNQPQHF. The CDR3 DNA reads TGTGCCAGCACCCTTCGGAATCAGCCCCAGCATTTT. The full variable domain, rest sourced from reference TRBV28 and TRBJ1-5, is DVKVTQSSRYLVKRTGEKVFLECVQDMDHENMFWYRQDPGLGLRLIYFSYDVKMKEKGDIPEGYSVSREKKERFSLILESASTNQTSMYLCASTLRNQPQHFGDGTRLSIL.

V gene TRBV2 combines with J gene TRBJ2-5, with 11 bases that match TRBD2. The V and J ends lost 4 bases and 4 bases, in that order; junction bases with no gene match: 5. The CDR3 is 15 amino acids. The germline gives CDR1 SNHLY, CDR2 FYNNEI. The CDR3 region is CASSVIGLAGETQYF. In nucleotides, the CDR3 is TGTGCCAGCAGTGTCATCGGACTAGCGGGAGAGACCCAGTACTTC.

The J gene is TRBJ1-2, the V gene TRBV6-1; D is undetermined. V dropped 2 bases and J dropped 4 bases, with 11 bases sitting between them. Germline CDR1 MNHNS, CDR2 SASEGT. CDR3 length: 14 residues. The CDR3 spells CASSEHVARYGYTF. The DNA of the CDR3 is TGTGCCAGCAGTGAACATGTGGCCCGCTATGGCTACACCTTC.

The genes are TRBV6-5 and TRBJ2-3; D is undetermined. V was clipped by 3 bases and J by 1 base, with 5 bases between them. Germline V gene sequence: CDR1 MNHEY, CDR2 SVGAGI. The CDR3 length is 13 residues. CDR3 amino acids: CASSYAGTDTQYF. The CDR3 DNA reads TGTGCCAGCAGTTATGCGGGCACAGATACGCAGTATTTT.

The chain links TRBV19 to TRBJ1-2; 7 bases align to TRBD1. Germline loops: CDR1 LNHDA, CDR2 SQIVND (reference sequence). V was pared by 6 bases and J by 4 bases, with 8 bases of the junction left unmatched. The CDR3 totals 14 residues. Here the CDR3 DNA reads TGTGCCAGTAGATCCCGAGGACAGGTCTATGGCTACACCTTC. This encodes CASRSRGQVYGYTF.

The chain recombines TRBV10-1 with TRBJ2-2; TRBD1 agrees at 8 bases. This CDR3 comprises 15 residues. The V segment lost 6 bases and the J segment 1 base; nucleotides outside the gene matches: 4. From germline, CDR1 is WNHNN and CDR2 SYGVQD (reference sequence). The CDR3 bases are TGCGCCAGCAGCCCAGGGGGCGTGAACACCGGGGAGCTGTTTTTT. Its protein product is CASSPGGVNTGELFF.

This chain joins TRBV20-1 and TRBJ2-1; D not resolved. The V and J ends lost 4 bases and 7 bases respectively, with 5 bases between them. The length of the CDR3 is 10 residues. CDR1 is DFQATT and CDR2 is SNEGSKA in the germline V gene (reference sequence). CDR3 nucleotides: TGCAGTGCTACACTGAATGAGCAGTTCTTC. Translated, it gives CSATLNEQFF.

The V and J genes are TRBV10-2 and TRBJ2-5; 8 nucleotides align to TRBD2. Losses at the gene ends were 3 bases for V and 7 bases for J; bases not matched to a gene: 7. CDR3 length: 14 amino acids. Germline CDR1 WSHSY, CDR2 SAAADI. In DNA, the CDR3 is TGCGCCAGCAGTGAAGGTCGGGGGGGTCGGACCCAGTACTTC. This encodes CASSEGRGGRTQYF.

V gene TRBV28 combines with J gene TRBJ2-7, with a possible D match to TRBD2 (5 bases). The CDR3 has 15 amino acids. Germline V gene data show CDR1 as MDHEN and CDR2 as SYDVKM. V gave up 4 bases and J gave up 0 bases, with 13 bases separating them. This chain's CDR3 is CASSSPGSGSYEQYF. As DNA, the CDR3 is TGTGCCAGCAGTTCCCCCGGCAGCGGCTCCTACGAGCAGTACTTC.

The rearrangement uses TRBV7-2 and TRBJ2-2, with TRBD2 matching 8 bases. This CDR3 contains 16 residues. Germline loops: CDR1 SGHTA, CDR2 FQGNSA. The V segment lost 5 bases and the J segment 2 bases; nucleotides outside the gene matches: 7. Here the CDR3 reads CASSTQAGANTGELFF. The CDR3 DNA is TGTGCCAGCAGCACCCAAGCGGGGGCCAACACCGGGGAGCTGTTTTTT.

V and J are TRBV30 and TRBJ2-5; D uncertain. The CDR3 extends over 13 amino acids. Trimming left V 7 bases short and J 4 bases short, with 16 bases between. From germline, CDR1 is GTSNPN and CDR2 SVGIG (reference sequence). The CDR3 loop reads CAFHPQVGETQYF. In DNA, the CDR3 is TGTGCCTTCCATCCGCAGGTCGGAGAGACCCAGTACTTC.